These 2 T cell receptor beta chains share one sample of origin, sequenced in a study of OX40 agonist ivuxolimab in advanced cancers. The data were produced by immunoSEQ multiplex PCR, yet TCRdb's version contains in-frame clones alone and is incomplete. The sample lists approximately 61,000 clones; roughly 87% were seen once. The source material was CD4+ or CD8+ T cells sorted from blood, sampled in a trial of the OX40 agonist ivuxolimab. The origin of the receptors is an adult with an advanced solid tumor such as melanoma, head and neck, liver or kidney cancer.

This chain joins TRBV19 and TRBJ1-3; no definite D call. Trimming stripped 3 bases from V and 0 bases from J, with 9 bases between. The CDR3 is made up of 15 amino acids. Germline V lookup: CDR1 LNHDA, CDR2 SQIVND (reference sequence). DNA of the CDR3: TGTGCCAGTAGTATGGGCAGGACCTCTGGAAACACCATATATTTT. Amino acid sequence: CASSMGRTSGNTIYF.

The chain employs TRBV11-2 and TRBJ1-2, with a weak D call TRBD1 (5 bases). The CDR3 totals 13 residues. Germline-derived CDR1 and CDR2 are SGHAT and FQNNGV. V was clipped by 7 bases and J by 3 bases, with 12 bases between them. CDR3 protein: CASTPDIYYGYTF. The CDR3 DNA reads TGTGCCAGCACCCCGGACATCTACTATGGCTACACCTTC.